This TCR beta chain was recovered during a study of cytomegalovirus exposure and HLA in healthy donors. V trimming: 5 bases; J trimming: 7 bases; junction bases outside the gene matches: 11. Germline V gene data show CDR1 as MNHEY and CDR2 as SMNVEV (reference sequence). The CDR3 totals 14 residues. Healthy bone marrow donors made up the donors. Sampled while nominally healthy, donors likely had unrecorded immune exposures. Study-level results: Follow-up analysis later connected one missense variant in DCLRE1C with trimming of TCR beta V- and J-genes. Reports indicated that the classifier achieved high specificity and sensitivity in diagnosing cytomegalovirus status.

This clone was counted a few times. Its matching antigen is unknown. It was with 60 Vbeta and 13 Jbeta primers that the PCR ran. Sequenced by immunoSEQ multiplex PCR; TCRdb stores in-frame clones only, minus some. The repertoire holds under 200,000 clones, with more than 65% as singletons. This rearrangement joins TRBV27 to TRBJ2-7; 7 bases agree with TRBD1. The specimen sequenced was PBMCs. The sequence derives from a woman in her 40s in good health and CMV-seropositive. This chain's CDR3 is CASSPTGAPWEQYF. CDR3 DNA sequence: TGTGCCAGCAGTCCCACAGGGGCCCCCTGGGAGCAGTACTTC.